This T cell receptor beta chain was identified in a study of blood T cell repertoires in COVID-19. As for the study in general: The United States, Italy and Spain were the sources of the acute and convalescent COVID-19 samples. T cells, B-cell-depleted T cells, or PBMCs provided the cDNA or gDNA that served as material.

Study processing details: Estimation of nucleated cell counts relied on the amplification of reference gene primers. Sequencing was performed with immunoSEQ multiplex PCR; in TCRdb, only in-frame clones are kept and a portion is missing. V and J calls and clone size are those listed in that table; D and trimming were worked out from the DNA. The sample lists over 250,000 clones, approximately 85% occurring once. Trimming took 4 bases from V and 4 from J, leaving 12 bases between them. From germline, CDR1 is SGHRS and CDR2 YFSETQ. The CDR3 has 14 amino acids. The receptor was derived from a man aged 50-60 years with active or convalescent COVID-19. The V and J genes are TRBV5-1 and TRBJ2-1, with D tentatively TRBD1 (6 bases). The sequencing input was peripheral blood. The chain's CDR3 is CASSALGGYNEQFF. CDR3 bases: TGCGCCAGCAGCGCCCTAGGGGGATACAATGAGCAGTTCTTC.